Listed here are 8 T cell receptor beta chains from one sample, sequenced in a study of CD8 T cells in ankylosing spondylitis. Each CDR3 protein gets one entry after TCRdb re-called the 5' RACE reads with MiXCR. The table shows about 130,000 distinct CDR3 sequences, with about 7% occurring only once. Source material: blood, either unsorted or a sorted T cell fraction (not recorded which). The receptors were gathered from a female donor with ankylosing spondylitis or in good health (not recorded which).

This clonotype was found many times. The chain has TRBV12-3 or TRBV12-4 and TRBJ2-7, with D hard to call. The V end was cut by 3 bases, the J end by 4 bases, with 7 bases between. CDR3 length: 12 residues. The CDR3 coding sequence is TGTGCCAGCAGTTTGACCGTATACGAGCAGTACTTC. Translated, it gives CASSLTVYEQYF.

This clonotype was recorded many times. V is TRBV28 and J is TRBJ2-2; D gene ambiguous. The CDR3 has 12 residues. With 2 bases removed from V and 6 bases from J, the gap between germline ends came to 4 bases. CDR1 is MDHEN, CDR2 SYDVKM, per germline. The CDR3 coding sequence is TGTGCCAGCAGTTTAGGGGCCGGGGAGCTGTTTTTT. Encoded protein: CASSLGAGELFF. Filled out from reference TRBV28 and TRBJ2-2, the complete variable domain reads DVKVTQSSRYLVKRTGEKVFLECVQDMDHENMFWYRQDPGLGLRLIYFSYDVKMKEKGDIPEGYSVSREKKERFSLILESASTNQTSMYLCASSLGAGELFFGEGSRLTVL.

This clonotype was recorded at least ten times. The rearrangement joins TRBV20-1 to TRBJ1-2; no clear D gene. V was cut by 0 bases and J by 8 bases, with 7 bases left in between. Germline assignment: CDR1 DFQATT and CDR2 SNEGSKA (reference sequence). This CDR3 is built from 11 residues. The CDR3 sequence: CSARDYSGYTF. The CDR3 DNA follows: TGCAGTGCTAGAGATTATTCAGGCTACACCTTC.

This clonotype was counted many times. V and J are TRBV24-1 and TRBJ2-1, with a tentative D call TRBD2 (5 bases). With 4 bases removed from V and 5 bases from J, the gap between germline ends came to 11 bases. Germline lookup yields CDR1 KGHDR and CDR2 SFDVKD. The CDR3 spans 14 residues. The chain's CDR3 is CATSDPGLNNEQFF. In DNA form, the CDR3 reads TGTGCCACCAGTGACCCCGGACTTAACAATGAGCAGTTCTTC.

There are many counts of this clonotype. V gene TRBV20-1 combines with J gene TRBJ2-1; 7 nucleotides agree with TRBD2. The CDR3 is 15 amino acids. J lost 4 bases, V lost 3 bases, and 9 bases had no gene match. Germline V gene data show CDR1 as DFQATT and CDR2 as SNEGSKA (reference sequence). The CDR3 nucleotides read TGCAGTGCTAGCCCCCTGGCGGGGGATTACAATGAGCAGTTCTTC. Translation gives CSASPLAGDYNEQFF.

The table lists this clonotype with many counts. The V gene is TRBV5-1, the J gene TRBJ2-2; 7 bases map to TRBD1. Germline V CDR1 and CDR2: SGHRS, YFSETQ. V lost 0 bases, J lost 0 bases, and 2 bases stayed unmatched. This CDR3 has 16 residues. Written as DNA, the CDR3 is TGCGCCAGCAGCTTGGAGGGACAGCCGAACACCGGGGAGCTGTTTTTT. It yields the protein CASSLEGQPNTGELFF.

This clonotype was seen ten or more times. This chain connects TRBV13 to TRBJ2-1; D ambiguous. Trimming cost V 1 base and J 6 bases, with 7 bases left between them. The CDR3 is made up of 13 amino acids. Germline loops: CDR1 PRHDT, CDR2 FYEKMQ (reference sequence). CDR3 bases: TGTGCCAGCAGCTTAGTGTCAAGCAATGAGCAGTTCTTC. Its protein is CASSLVSSNEQFF.

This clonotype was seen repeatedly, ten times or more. The CDR3 coding sequence is TGTGCCAGCAGTGCCAGTCGTCAAGCCTCCTACGAGCAGTACTTC. Amino acids: CASSASRQASYEQYF. V is TRBV2 and J is TRBJ2-7; unclear D gene. V dropped 4 bases and J dropped 0 bases, with 13 bases sitting between them. The CDR3 runs to 15 residues. CDR1 and CDR2 from the germline V gene are SNHLY and FYNNEI.